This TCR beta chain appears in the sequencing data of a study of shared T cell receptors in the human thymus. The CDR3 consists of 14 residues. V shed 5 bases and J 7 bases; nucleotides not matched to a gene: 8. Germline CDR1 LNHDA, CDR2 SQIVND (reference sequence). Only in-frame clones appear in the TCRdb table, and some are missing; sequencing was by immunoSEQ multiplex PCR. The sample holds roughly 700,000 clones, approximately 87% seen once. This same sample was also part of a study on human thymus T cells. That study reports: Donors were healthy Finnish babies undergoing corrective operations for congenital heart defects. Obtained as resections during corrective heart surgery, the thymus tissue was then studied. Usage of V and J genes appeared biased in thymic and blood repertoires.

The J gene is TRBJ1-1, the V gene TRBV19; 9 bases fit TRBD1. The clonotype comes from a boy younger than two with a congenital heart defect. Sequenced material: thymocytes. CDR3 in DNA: TGTGCCAGTAGTCCCAACGGACAGGGGAGTGAAGCTTTCTTT. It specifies CASSPNGQGSEAFF.